This T cell receptor beta chain was obtained from a study of regulatory T cells in long-lasting Graves disease. Germline assignment: CDR1 MGHRA and CDR2 YSYEKL. With 0 bases clipped from V and 2 bases from J, the junction kept 8 bases outside the gene matches. This CDR3 is built from 18 residues. In its sample, this clonotype was seen a few times. CDR3 regions were amplified by Arm-PCR using iRepertoire HTBI primers to build TCR beta libraries. Using its own MiXCR run on the multiplex PCR reads, TCRdb lists one record per CDR3 protein. The sample shows a few hundred thousand distinct CDR3 sequences, around 20% of them seen only once. Regarding time point: newly diagnosed GD, antithyroid drugs for less than 3 months. The TCR library was made from RNA that had been extracted from PBMCs in TRIzol. All patients originated from an endocrinology department located in Xi'an, China.

Material: peripheral blood mononuclear cells (PBMCs), obtained at new diagnosis, from a patient treated with antithyroid drugs. The TCR was taken from a female donor with Graves disease. The chain combines TRBV4-1 with TRBJ2-4; 9 nucleotides agree with TRBD2. CDR3 coding DNA: TGCGCCAGCAGCCAAGATTTCCGGCTAGCGGGACCCAAAAACATTCAGTACTTC. Translation gives CASSQDFRLAGPKNIQYF.